This T cell receptor (beta chain) was recovered during a study of T-cell reconstitution after alpha-beta-depleted transplantation in children. V was pared by 3 bases and J by 5 bases, with 19 bases between. The CDR3 extends over 16 amino acids. CDR1 LNHDA and CDR2 SQIVND come from the germline V gene (reference sequence). As it was prepared, the TCRbeta library received unique molecular identifiers. TCRdb reprocessed the PCR reads via MiXCR and lists one record per CDR3 protein. The sample holds 200,000 to 250,000 distinct CDR3 sequences, 9% to 10% seen once. At least ten counts were recorded for this clonotype.

This TCR was recovered from a human donor who donated a stem cell graft to a child with SCID. Material: PBMCs from the stem cell graft donor, obtained from the stem cell graft. This sequence joins TRBV19 and TRBJ1-2; a weak D match, TRBD1 (5 bases). The CDR3 here is CASSMYRRASFYGYTF. As DNA, the CDR3 is TGTGCCAGTAGTATGTATCGCAGGGCCAGTTTTTATGGCTACACCTTC.